These 13 T cell receptor beta chains originate from one sample sequenced in a study of T-cell memory formation after mild COVID-19. TCRdb reprocessed the 5' RACE reads with MiXCR, giving one entry per CDR3 protein. The top ten hold more than 10% of the sample, which has hundreds of thousands of distinct CDR3 sequences, around 17% seen once. The sample was PBMCs or a T cell subset sorted from them (not recorded which). These receptors all come from an adult woman who had mild COVID-19 (a few samples of this study predate the infection). Cell type and time point are not known.

The chain carries TRBV7-9 and TRBJ2-4; 9 nucleotides match TRBD1. The trim removed 3 bases at V and 7 bases at J, leaving 10 bases unmatched. CDR1 and CDR2 from the germline V gene are SEHNR and FQNEAQ (reference sequence). This CDR3 spans 16 amino acids. The CDR3 is CASSFEGQGIRNIQYF. In nucleotides, the CDR3 is TGTGCCAGCAGCTTCGAAGGACAGGGGATACGTAACATTCAGTACTTC.

This clonotype appeared a few times. The chain recombines TRBV10-3 with TRBJ2-3; 14 bases align to TRBD2. J lost 2 bases, V lost 5 bases, and 9 bases had no gene match. Germline CDR1 ENHRY, CDR2 SYGVKD. This CDR3 spans 18 amino acids. The CDR3, as DNA: TGTGCCATCAGTTCGGGACTAGCGGGAGTCGGACCCACAGATACGCAGTATTTT. Amino acids: CAISSGLAGVGPTDTQYF.

This clonotype was counted at least ten times. V is TRBV19 and J is TRBJ2-7, with D tentatively TRBD1 (5 bases). The germline gives CDR1 LNHDA, CDR2 SQIVND (reference sequence). V gave up 5 bases and J gave up 1 base, with 18 bases separating them. The CDR3 is 16 residues long. The CDR3 DNA sequence: TGTGCCAGTAGTCCCAGTTGGGGCGTCTCTTCCTACGAGCAGTACTTC. Translating gives CASSPSWGVSSYEQYF.

This clonotype occurred a few times. The gene calls are TRBV7-9 and TRBJ2-3, with TRBD2 identical over 13 bases. The germline gives CDR1 SEHNR, CDR2 FQNEAQ (reference sequence). Trimming removed 5 bases from V and 3 bases from J; junction bases left unmatched: 8. CDR3 size: 17 residues. The CDR3 protein is CASSVTSGRAGTDTQYF. CDR3 nucleotide sequence: TGTGCCAGCAGCGTAACTAGCGGGAGGGCCGGGACAGATACGCAGTATTTT.

This clonotype was found a few times. The V call is TRBV19, the J call TRBJ1-1; unclear D gene. The CDR3 has 14 amino acids. Trimming took 3 bases from V and 0 from J, leaving 8 bases between them. Germline V CDR1 and CDR2: LNHDA, SQIVND (reference sequence). Here the CDR3 DNA reads TGTGCCAGTAGTATTGCGGGGATGAACACTGAAGCTTTCTTT. Protein product: CASSIAGMNTEAFF.

This chain uses TRBV11-2 with TRBJ2-5; D remains ambiguous. Trimming stripped 2 bases from V and 2 bases from J, with 15 bases between. Germline V CDR1 and CDR2: SGHAT, FQNNGV. This CDR3 region has 16 residues. The CDR3 DNA sequence: TGTGCCAGCAGCTTATTCCTTTCTGGGCGACAAGAGACCCAGTACTTC. This codes for CASSLFLSGRQETQYF.

The chain uses TRBV30 and TRBJ2-3, with 8 nucleotides matching TRBD1. Germline loops: CDR1 GTSNPN, CDR2 SVGIG (reference sequence). The V segment lost 3 bases and the J segment 10 bases; nucleotides outside the gene matches: 9. This CDR3 contains 13 residues. CDR3 coding DNA: TGTGCCTGGAGGTACGACAGGGGAACCCCGCAGTATTTT. Its translation: CAWRYDRGTPQYF. Variable domain in full (rest from reference TRBV30 and TRBJ2-3): SQTIHQWPATLVQPVGSPLSLECTVEGTSNPNLYWYRQAAGRGLQLLFYSVGIGQISSEVPQNLSASRPQDRQFILSSKKLLLSDSGFYLCAWRYDRGTPQYFGPGTRLTVL.

This clonotype was counted many times. The V gene is TRBV20-1, the J gene TRBJ2-7; 8 positions agree with TRBD1. The CDR3 sequence is 15 residues long. Per germline, CDR1 DFQATT and CDR2 SNEGSKA (reference sequence). The ends lost 6 bases at V and 5 bases at J; junction bases unmatched: 15. The CDR3 loop reads CSAGPLRQGADEQYF. The DNA of the CDR3 is TGCAGTGCGGGCCCCCTTCGGCAGGGGGCTGACGAGCAGTACTTC.

This chain uses TRBV10-3 with TRBJ2-5, with a possible D match to TRBD2 (6 bases). The V end was cut by 2 bases, the J end by 5 bases, with 9 bases between. Germline V gene lookup returns CDR1 ENHRY and CDR2 SYGVKD. This CDR3 is built from 13 residues. The CDR3 protein is CAISEGTEETQYF. CDR3 sequence (DNA): TGTGCCATCAGTGAGGGGACTGAGGAGACCCAGTACTTC.

This clonotype came up many times. This chain uses TRBV12-3 or TRBV12-4 with TRBJ1-5; tentative D call: TRBD1 (6 bases). V shed 5 bases and J shed 0 bases, with 11 bases lying between them. The CDR3 totals 15 residues. The CDR3 sequence is CASSPSGASNQPQHF. CDR3 coding DNA: TGTGCCAGCAGTCCCTCGGGGGCTAGCAATCAGCCCCAGCATTTT.

There are a few counts of this clonotype. The J gene is TRBJ2-1, the V gene TRBV5-6; D not certain. Trimming removed 0 bases from V and 4 bases from J, with 8 bases in between. CDR3 length: 14 residues. CDR1 and CDR2 from the germline V gene are SGHDT and YYEEEE. CDR3 loop: CASSLERRYNEQFF. The CDR3 coding sequence is TGTGCCAGCAGCTTGGAGAGGCGGTACAATGAGCAGTTCTTC.

The chain recombines TRBV20-1 with TRBJ2-1, with D maybe TRBD1 (6 bases). The CDR3 spans 11 residues. Per germline, CDR1 DFQATT and CDR2 SNEGSKA (reference sequence). This chain's CDR3 is CSLQGNNEQFF. The CDR3 DNA is TGCTCGTTACAGGGTAACAATGAGCAGTTCTTC.

V and J are TRBV11-2 and TRBJ2-3; 8 bases align to TRBD2. This CDR3 contains 15 residues. J gave up 7 bases and V 6 bases, and 12 bases lay outside the gene matches. Germline CDR1 and CDR2: SGHAT and FQNNGV. The CDR3 region has the DNA TGTGCCAGCAGAGAAGGGGCGGGGGGAGGTCATACGCAGTATTTT. Translating gives CASREGAGGGHTQYF.